The 5 T cell receptor beta chains reported below all come from one sample, sequenced in a study of blood T cell repertoires in COVID-19. The repertoire was sequenced with immunoSEQ multiplex PCR; TCRdb's copy has only in-frame clones and lacks some. The table lists 100,000 or so clones, roughly 87% of them singletons. Material for sequencing was peripheral blood. These receptors were taken from a man older than 75 with acute or convalescent COVID-19.

The chain is built from TRBV3-1 (or the pseudogene TRBV3-2) and TRBJ1-5, with a tentative D call TRBD1 (6 bases). Germline assignment: CDR1 LGHDT and CDR2 YNNKEL (reference sequence). The CDR3 runs 12 residues. Trimming took off 8 bases at V and 7 bases at J, with 12 bases between the two ends. In DNA form, the CDR3 reads TGTGCCAGCGGGGACATAAACCAGCCCCAGCATTTT. This codes for CASGDINQPQHF.

The chain is built from TRBV6-2 or TRBV6-3 and TRBJ1-1, with D hard to call. V lost 2 bases to trimming and J lost 5 bases, with 18 bases between them. Germline V gene sequence: CDR1 MNHEY, CDR2 SVGEGT. The CDR3 extends over 16 amino acids. CDR3 loop: CASSYGRTVRETEAFF. In DNA form, the CDR3 reads TGTGCCAGCAGTTACGGTCGCACAGTGAGGGAAACTGAAGCTTTCTTT.

This rearrangement joins TRBV18 to TRBJ2-3; 12 positions match TRBD2. CDR1 KGHSH and CDR2 LQKENI come from the germline V gene. This CDR3 is built from 19 residues. The V segment lost 6 bases and the J segment 1 base; nucleotides outside the gene matches: 14. The CDR3 coding sequence is TGTGCCAGCTCCCCGACTCTAGCGGGGGGGCGAAGGGGCACAGATACGCAGTATTTT. This codes for CASSPTLAGGRRGTDTQYF.

This sequence joins TRBV19 and TRBJ2-7; possible D gene TRBD2, 5 bases. CDR3 length: 15 residues. Germline V gene data show CDR1 as LNHDA and CDR2 as SQIVND (reference sequence). The V gene lost 5 bases and the J gene lost 2 bases, with 16 bases spanning the gap. CDR3 nucleotide sequence: TGTGCCAGTAGTTATCCGGGCGGGCCGACCTACGAGCAGTACTTC. Amino acid sequence: CASSYPGGPTYEQYF.

At least ten counts were recorded for this clone. The chain is built from TRBV7-2 and TRBJ2-7; D gene unclear. The CDR3 totals 16 residues. The V and J ends lost 5 bases and 2 bases respectively, with 19 bases between them. Germline-derived CDR1 and CDR2 are SGHTA and FQGNSA. Written as DNA, the CDR3 is TGTGCCAGCAGCCACAGCCCTCGGCTCCTTGCCTACGAGCAGTACTTC. Amino acids: CASSHSPRLLAYEQYF.